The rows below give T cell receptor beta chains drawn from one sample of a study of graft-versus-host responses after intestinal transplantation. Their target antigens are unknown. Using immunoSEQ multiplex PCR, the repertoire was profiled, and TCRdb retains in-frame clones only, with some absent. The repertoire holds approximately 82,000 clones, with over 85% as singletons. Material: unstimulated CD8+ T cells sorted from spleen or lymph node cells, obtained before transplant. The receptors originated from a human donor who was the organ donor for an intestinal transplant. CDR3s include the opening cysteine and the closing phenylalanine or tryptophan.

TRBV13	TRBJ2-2	CASFGRDPANTGELFF
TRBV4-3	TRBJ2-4	CASSLARTGVKNIQYF
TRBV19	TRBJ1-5	CASSIWGDSNQPQHF
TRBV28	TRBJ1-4	CASRLEGYNEKLFF
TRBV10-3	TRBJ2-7	CATKLGEPLTYEQYF
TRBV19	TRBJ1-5	CASETGDNQPQHF
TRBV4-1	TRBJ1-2	CASSQVVPTANGYTF
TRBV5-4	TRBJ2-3	CASSPRGAGVTDTQYF
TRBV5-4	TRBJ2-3	CASSPLQGPDTQYF
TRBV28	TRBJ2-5	CASSFTGGGSGETQYF
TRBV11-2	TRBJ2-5	CASSLAGLAGTVRMETQYF
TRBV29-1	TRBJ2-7	CSGGTGGRGEQYF
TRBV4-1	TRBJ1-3	CASSLTGANSGNTIYF
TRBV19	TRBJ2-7	CASSMGAASYEQYF
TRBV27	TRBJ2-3	CASSPGTDTQYF
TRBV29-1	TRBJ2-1	CSVGEWDNEQFF
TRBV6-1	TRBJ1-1	CASRALGGMNTEAFF
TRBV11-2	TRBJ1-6	CASSPHRGRGRLPPLHF
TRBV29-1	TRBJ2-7	CSVERWRGLHEQYF
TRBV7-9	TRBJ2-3	CASSLGSRLGADTQYF
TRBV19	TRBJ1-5	CASSIGGARNQPQHF
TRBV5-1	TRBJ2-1	CASSPVGGLATSGPYNEQFF
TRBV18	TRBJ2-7	CASSPGAGLNEQYF
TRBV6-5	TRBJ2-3	CASSYQGITDTQYF
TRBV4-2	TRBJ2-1	CASSQELREGLNEQFF
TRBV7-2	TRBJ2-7	CASSLLDRGRAEQYF
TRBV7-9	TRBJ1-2	CASSLIGRSANYGYTF
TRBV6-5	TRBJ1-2	CASSYGGAQGYTF
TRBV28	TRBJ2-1	CASRARDYLPSYNEQFF
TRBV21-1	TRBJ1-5	CASSKGMVGGGQPQHF
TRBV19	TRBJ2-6	CASSRGGSGANVLTF
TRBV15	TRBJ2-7	CATGEGYSYEQYF
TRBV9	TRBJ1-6	CASSSHMPTASSYNSPLHF
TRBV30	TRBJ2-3	CAWSANRGAETDTQYF
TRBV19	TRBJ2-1	CASSPSGGTLPYNEQFF